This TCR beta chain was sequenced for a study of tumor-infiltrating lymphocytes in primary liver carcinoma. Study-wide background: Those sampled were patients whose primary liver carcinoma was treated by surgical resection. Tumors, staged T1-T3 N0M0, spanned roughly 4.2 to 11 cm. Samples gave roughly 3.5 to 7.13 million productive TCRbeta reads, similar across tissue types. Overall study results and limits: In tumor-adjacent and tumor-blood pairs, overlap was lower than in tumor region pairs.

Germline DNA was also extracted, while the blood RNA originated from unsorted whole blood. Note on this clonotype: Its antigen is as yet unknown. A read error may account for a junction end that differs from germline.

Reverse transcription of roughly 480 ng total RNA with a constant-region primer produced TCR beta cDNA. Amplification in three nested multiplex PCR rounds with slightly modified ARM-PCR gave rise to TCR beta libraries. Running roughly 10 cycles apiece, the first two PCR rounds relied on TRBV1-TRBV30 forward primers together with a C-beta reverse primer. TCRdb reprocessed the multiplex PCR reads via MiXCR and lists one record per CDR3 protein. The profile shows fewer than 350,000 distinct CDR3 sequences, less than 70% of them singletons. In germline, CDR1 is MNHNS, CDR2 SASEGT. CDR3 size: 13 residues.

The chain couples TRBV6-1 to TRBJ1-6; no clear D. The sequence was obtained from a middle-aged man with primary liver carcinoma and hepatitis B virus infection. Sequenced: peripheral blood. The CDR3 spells CASIEAGNSLLHF. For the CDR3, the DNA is TGTGCCAGCATAGAAGCCGGTAATTCACTCCTCCACTTT.